Each of the 20 T cell receptor beta chains below was sequenced from the same sample in a study of early stage breast cancer tumors. Data came from immunoSEQ multiplex PCR; TCRdb stores just in-frame clones and leaves some out. Of more than 13,000 clones listed, approximately 81% were seen once; the top ten hold 7.5% to 8%. Sequenced input: normal breast tissue next to the tumor. The source of these receptors is a person aged 45 to 60 with breast cancer.

V gene TRBV28 combines with J gene TRBJ1-1; D perhaps matches TRBD1 (5 bases). The CDR3 extends over 17 amino acids. Trimming stripped 7 bases from V and 3 bases from J, with 24 bases between. The germline V gene has CDR1 MDHEN and CDR2 SYDVKM. CDR3 region: CASTSILVGVADTEAFF. CDR3 nucleotide sequence: TGTGCCAGCACCTCTATTCTGGTGGGGGTGGCGGACACTGAAGCTTTCTTT. Full variable domain (outside the CDR3, taken from reference TRBV28 and TRBJ1-1): DVKVTQSSRYLVKRTGEKVFLECVQDMDHENMFWYRQDPGLGLRLIYFSYDVKMKEKGDIPEGYSVSREKKERFSLILESASTNQTSMYLCASTSILVGVADTEAFFGQGTRLTVV.

This chain links TRBV14 with TRBJ1-6; D gene ambiguous. CDR3 length: 13 amino acids. Germline assignment: CDR1 SGHDN and CDR2 FVKESK. Trimming removed 4 bases at V and 9 bases at J, with 10 bases between. The CDR3 region is CASSPRTGSPLHF. CDR3 nucleotide sequence: TGTGCCAGCAGCCCCAGGACGGGTTCACCCCTCCACTTT.

Notes on this clone: Germline is not matched at one junction end, which may reflect a read error. The V call is TRBV7-7, the J call TRBJ1-1; 9 positions agree with TRBD1. The CDR3 consists of 16 residues. The germline gives CDR1 SSHAT, CDR2 FNYEAQ (reference sequence). CDR3 residues: CASSSHRGQTNTEAFF. CDR3 DNA: TGTGCTAGCAGCTCCCACAGGGGGCAAACGAACACTGAAGCTTTCTTT.

Only a few counts were recorded for this clone. The genes are TRBV7-2 and TRBJ1-5, with D uncertain. Looked up from germline, CDR1 is SGHTA and CDR2 is FQGNSA. The CDR3 spans 13 residues. The V and J ends lost 5 bases and 4 bases respectively, with 9 bases between them. CDR3 in amino acids: CASSTQENQPQHF. CDR3 bases: TGTGCCAGCAGCACTCAGGAAAATCAGCCCCAGCATTTT.

The sample holds a few counts of this clone. This rearrangement joins TRBV7-2 to TRBJ2-1, with unresolved D. Trimming pared 2 bases from V and 9 bases from J, leaving 11 bases between. Germline-derived CDR1 and CDR2 are SGHTA and FQGNSA. The CDR3 extends over 13 amino acids. The CDR3 DNA reads as TGTGCCAGCAGCTTAAGCTGGGCCCGTGAGCAGTTCTTC. Amino acids: CASSLSWAREQFF.

The chain has TRBV7-2 and TRBJ2-3; 9 positions agree with TRBD2. This CDR3 spans 16 amino acids. V was clipped by 5 bases and J by 2 bases; unmatched bases: 8. Germline values: CDR1 SGHTA, CDR2 FQGNSA. The CDR3 spells CASSHRAGGNTDTQYF. DNA of the CDR3: TGTGCCAGCAGCCACAGAGCGGGGGGTAACACAGATACGCAGTATTTT.

V and J are TRBV2 and TRBJ2-5, with D perhaps TRBD2 (5 bases). Trimming stripped 6 bases from V and 5 bases from J, with 13 bases between. CDR1 and CDR2 (germline): SNHLY, FYNNEI. The length of the CDR3 is 13 residues. CDR3: CASSLEGGETQYF. The CDR3 DNA reads as TGTGCCAGCAGCCTCGAGGGCGGGGAGACCCAGTACTTC.

The V and J genes are TRBV7-2 and TRBJ2-5, with unresolved D. The better agreement between TRBJ2-7 and the DNA end casts doubt on the J call. Germline V gene sequence: CDR1 SGHTA, CDR2 FQGNSA. This CDR3 has 13 amino acids. CDR3 region: CASSPFTSYEQYF. In DNA, the CDR3 is TGTGCCAGCAGCCCCTTCACATCCTACGAGCAGTACTTC.

This clone has just a few counts. The V gene is TRBV7-8, the J gene TRBJ1-2, with TRBD1 identical over 10 bases. Unmatched junction bases numbered 10, after V lost 1 base and J lost 8 bases. The germline gives CDR1 SGHVS, CDR2 FQNEAQ. The CDR3 has 16 amino acids. The CDR3 loop reads CASSLVQRDRGGGYTF. Written as DNA, the CDR3 is TGTGCCAGCAGCTTAGTGCAAAGGGACAGGGGAGGCGGCTACACCTTC.

The V and J genes are TRBV2 and TRBJ2-1; 13 bases match TRBD2. This CDR3 contains 15 residues. Germline V gene sequence: CDR1 SNHLY, CDR2 FYNNEI. V dropped 7 bases and J dropped 9; count of bases not matched to a gene: 9. The CDR3 region is CASKLLAGGPGEQFF. CDR3 sequence (DNA): TGTGCCAGCAAATTACTAGCGGGAGGGCCGGGTGAGCAGTTCTTC.

The chain recombines TRBV7-8 with TRBJ2-7; perhaps TRBD2 as D (6 bases). The CDR3 length is 18 residues. CDR1 is SGHVS, CDR2 FQNEAQ, per germline. Trimming cost V 4 bases and J 6 bases, with 28 bases left between them. CDR3 protein: CASSSGGIHGTDTFEQYF. The CDR3 coding sequence is TGTGCCAGCAGCTCCGGGGGTATACACGGGACGGACACCTTCGAGCAGTACTTC.

The V call is TRBV6-6, the J call TRBJ2-2; possibly TRBD1 or TRBD2 for D (5 bases each). Germline loops: CDR1 MNHNY, CDR2 SVGAGI (reference sequence). The CDR3 is made up of 16 amino acids. V was cut by 6 bases and J by 6 bases, with 20 bases left in between. CDR3 sequence: CASSRSPGTSPGELFF. The CDR3 DNA is TGTGCCAGCAGCCGCTCACCTGGGACCTCCCCCGGGGAGCTGTTTTTT.

About this clone: Other DNA sequences from this sample encode an identical CDR3 as well. The chain carries TRBV5-4 and TRBJ1-6; 9 bases map to TRBD1. V lost 4 bases and J lost 10; bases outside the gene matches: 12. The germline gives CDR1 SGHNT, CDR2 YYREEE (reference sequence). The CDR3 sequence is 16 residues long. The CDR3 protein is CASSRNRGLAESPLHF. CDR3 coding DNA: TGTGCCAGCAGCAGGAACAGGGGGCTAGCAGAATCACCCCTCCACTTT.

The chain combines TRBV15 with TRBJ1-5; D is perhaps TRBD1 (5 bases). This CDR3 contains 15 residues. The V end was cut by 3 bases, the J end by 7 bases, with 16 bases between. Germline CDR1 is LNHNV and CDR2 is YYDKDF (reference sequence). CDR3 protein: CATSSVNRGSQPQHF. The CDR3 DNA reads TGTGCCACCAGCAGCGTGAACCGGGGGAGCCAGCCCCAGCATTTT.

This rearrangement joins TRBV6-5 to TRBJ1-6, with D tentatively TRBD1 (6 bases). V shed 3 bases and J shed 6 bases, with 15 bases lying between them. CDR1 and CDR2 from the germline V gene are MNHEY and SVGAGI. The CDR3 has 16 amino acids. The CDR3: CASSYSRTVFNSPLHF. CDR3 nucleotides: TGTGCCAGCAGTTATTCTCGGACAGTATTTAATTCACCCCTCCACTTT.

This clone was seen a few times. CDR3 nucleotide sequence: TGTGCCAGCAATGTTGGCTCCTCCTACGAGCAGTACTTC. Amino acids: CASNVGSSYEQYF. This sequence joins TRBV28 and TRBJ2-7; D remains ambiguous. Germline lookup yields CDR1 MDHEN and CDR2 SYDVKM. The CDR3 length is 13 residues. The ends were cut back, 7 bases at V and 0 bases at J, with 10 bases in the middle.

This chain links TRBV19 with TRBJ2-7, with 7 bases fitting TRBD1. This CDR3 region has 13 residues. Trimming at V came to 6 bases and at J to 6 bases, leaving 8 bases not matched to a gene. Germline CDR1 LNHDA, CDR2 SQIVND (reference sequence). CDR3 sequence reads: CASSKIRGLEQYF. CDR3 DNA sequence: TGTGCCAGTAGCAAAATTAGGGGGCTCGAGCAGTACTTC. Complete variable domain (other parts from reference TRBV19 and TRBJ2-7): DGGITQSPKYLFRKEGQNVTLSCEQNLNHDAMYWYRQDPGQGLRLIYYSQIVNDFQKGDIAEGYSVSREKKESFPLTVTSAQKNPTAFYLCASSKIRGLEQYFGPGTRLTVT.

V usage is TRBV9 and J usage is TRBJ1-3; D not resolved. The CDR3 consists of 14 residues. The V gene's germline CDR1 is SGDLS and CDR2 YYNGEE. V lost 1 base and J 4 bases, leaving 9 bases between the germline ends. The CDR3 sequence is CASSVPGFGNTIYF. In DNA, the CDR3 is TGTGCCAGCAGCGTACCCGGATTCGGAAACACCATATATTTT.

The rearrangement uses TRBV6-1 and TRBJ2-7, with D tentatively TRBD1 or TRBD2 (5 bases each). V was clipped by 6 bases and J by 3 bases, with 15 bases between them. The CDR3 has 14 amino acids. CDR1 MNHNS and CDR2 SASEGT come from the germline V gene. The CDR3 DNA follows: TGTGCCAGCAGCTCCAGACAGACTAACTACGAGCAGTACTTC. Translation: CASSSRQTNYEQYF.

This sequence joins TRBV2 and TRBJ2-2; D may be TRBD1 (5 bases). Trimming left V 5 bases short and J 5 bases short, with 9 bases between. CDR3 length equals 13 residues. Germline lookup yields CDR1 SNHLY and CDR2 FYNNEI. The CDR3 is CASSKTVTGELFF. The CDR3 nucleotides read TGTGCCAGCAGTAAGACAGTTACCGGGGAGCTGTTTTTT.